Listed below are T cell receptor beta chains from one sample, sequenced in a study of blood T cells in healthy people across ages. From the 5' RACE reads, TCRdb called clonotypes with MiXCR, one entry per CDR3 protein. The sample holds about 1.5 million distinct CDR3 sequences; roughly two fifths are singletons and the top ten take about 4%. Source material: blood. The receptor set was obtained from a woman aged 18-29 years in good health. The CDR3 runs from the conserved cysteine through the conserved F or W. Fields, in order: D gene, clone size, V gene, J gene, CDR3 protein, CDR3 DNA. The D gene is left open where the match is weak. Part of the rows lack a size; the others show once, few, many or a class for expanded clones.

TRBD2	few	TRBV20-1	TRBJ2-5	CSARDGGVKETQYF	TGCAGTGCCCGAGACGGGGGGGTCAAAGAGACCCAGTACTTC
NA	NA	TRBV20-1	TRBJ2-6	CSAILPATGANVLTF	TGCAGTGCTATACTACCGGCAACCGGGGCCAACGTCCTGACTTTC
NA	NA	TRBV18	TRBJ2-3	CASSRRTSPQSTDTQYF	TGTGCCAGCTCACGCCGGACTTCGCCGCAAAGCACAGATACGCAGTATTTT
TRBD2	NA	TRBV28	TRBJ2-1	CASRPKTSGVYNEQFF	TGTGCCAGCAGGCCTAAGACTAGCGGGGTTTACAATGAGCAGTTCTTC
NA	NA	TRBV30	TRBJ2-1	CAWYGGGFNEQFF	TGTGCCTGGTACGGGGGCGGGTTCAATGAGCAGTTCTTC
NA	few	TRBV5-1	TRBJ1-2	CASSKAHQDYGYTF	TGCGCCAGCAGCAAGGCCCACCAGGACTATGGCTACACCTTC
TRBD2	many	TRBV6-5	TRBJ2-7	CASSYGTSGTYEQYF	TGTGCCAGCAGTTACGGGACTAGCGGTACCTACGAGCAGTACTTC
NA	NA	TRBV29-1	TRBJ2-3	CSVKKAIRTDTQYF	TGCAGCGTTAAGAAGGCGATCCGCACAGATACGCAGTATTTT
NA	few	TRBV12-3/TRBV12-4	TRBJ1-1	CASSPWGAGKRTEAFF	TGTGCCAGCAGCCCGTGGGGAGCGGGAAAGCGGACTGAAGCTTTCTTT
NA	NA	TRBV25-1	TRBJ1-1	CASSPPGGAAFF	TGTGCCAGCAGTCCACCTGGTGGGGCAGCTTTCTTT
NA	many	TRBV29-1	TRBJ2-1	CSVFAYNEQFF	TGCAGCGTTTTTGCCTACAATGAGCAGTTCTTC
TRBD2	few	TRBV29-1	TRBJ2-3	CSVITSATQYF	TGCAGCGTGATAACTAGCGCTACGCAGTATTTT
TRBD1	NA	TRBV27	TRBJ2-7	CASSPHGTGTYEQYF	TGTGCCAGCAGTCCTCACGGGACAGGGACCTACGAGCAGTACTTC
TRBD1	NA	TRBV7-2	TRBJ1-1	CTSRQQGAPRVDFF	TGTACCAGCAGACAACAGGGGGCGCCCCGTGTTGATTTCTTT
NA	few	TRBV7-3	TRBJ2-1	CASSSGAGWGYNEQFF	TGTGCCAGCAGTTCGGGGGCGGGATGGGGATACAATGAGCAGTTCTTC
TRBD2	many	TRBV7-3	TRBJ2-7	CASSLFAGAYDEQYF	TGTGCCAGCAGCTTATTTGCGGGAGCGTACGACGAGCAGTACTTC
TRBD1	NA	TRBV28	TRBJ2-7	CASSSGDRMSYEQYF	TGTGCCAGCAGTTCGGGGGACAGGATGTCCTACGAGCAGTACTTC
TRBD1	few	TRBV7-6	TRBJ2-7	CASATFTGVHEQYF	TGTGCCAGCGCCACTTTTACAGGGGTTCACGAGCAGTACTTC
NA	NA	TRBV9	TRBJ1-2	CASSFRLQGGYGYTF	TGTGCCAGCAGCTTTCGTCTTCAGGGCGGCTATGGCTACACCTTC
NA	few	TRBV7-2	TRBJ2-1	CASSLADREDEQFF	TGTGCCAGCAGCCTAGCCGACAGGGAGGATGAGCAGTTCTTC
NA	NA	TRBV7-8	TRBJ2-3	CASSPPLSGEKGTDTQYF	TGTGCCAGCAGCCCCCCCCTTAGCGGAGAAAAGGGCACAGATACGCAGTATTTT
NA	NA	TRBV29-1	TRBJ1-1	CSVPWTWNTEAFF	TGCAGCGTTCCGTGGACATGGAACACTGAAGCTTTCTTT
NA	few	TRBV27	TRBJ2-1	CASSPPPGARFREQFF	TGTGCCAGCAGTCCCCCCCCGGGAGCCCGTTTCCGTGAGCAGTTCTTC
TRBD2	NA	TRBV5-6	TRBJ2-5	CASSVPGGETQYF	TGTGCCAGCAGCGTCCCCGGGGGGGAGACCCAGTACTTC
TRBD2	NA	TRBV5-5	TRBJ2-1	CASRPGTSGGAPYNEQFF	TGTGCCAGCAGGCCCGGGACTAGCGGGGGGGCCCCCTACAATGAGCAGTTCTTC
NA	few	TRBV27	TRBJ2-5	CASSYSSRSFVETQYF	TGTGCCAGCAGTTACTCTAGCCGAAGTTTCGTGGAGACCCAGTACTTC
TRBD1	NA	TRBV5-1	TRBJ1-1	CASSPRYRGGGNTEAFF	TGCGCCAGCAGCCCCCGGTACAGGGGAGGGGGGAACACTGAAGCTTTCTTT
NA	few	TRBV20-1	TRBJ2-1	CSARGWDSSYNEQFF	TGCAGTGCTAGAGGCTGGGACTCTTCCTACAATGAGCAGTTCTTC
TRBD1	NA	TRBV2	TRBJ1-1	CASSKQGTGTEAFF	TGTGCCAGCAGTAAACAGGGGACGGGCACTGAAGCTTTCTTT
TRBD1	NA	TRBV28	TRBJ2-3	CASSLGQLTQYF	TGTGCCAGCAGTTTGGGACAGCTGACGCAGTATTTT
NA	few	TRBV4-1	TRBJ2-3	CASSQGQAWADTQYF	TGCGCCAGCAGCCAAGGTCAGGCTTGGGCAGATACGCAGTATTTT
TRBD1	once	TRBV6-5	TRBJ1-5	CASSSTGQGGNQPQHF	TGTGCCAGCAGCTCGACGGGACAGGGAGGCAATCAGCCCCAGCATTTT
NA	NA	TRBV20-1	TRBJ2-1	CSAQPMSGSYEQFF	TGCAGTGCACAACCTATGTCAGGATCCTACGAGCAGTTCTTC
NA	few	TRBV10-3	TRBJ1-4	CAISESVGYATNEKLFF	TGTGCCATCAGTGAGTCGGTGGGCTATGCAACTAATGAAAAACTGTTTTTT
NA	NA	TRBV11-2	TRBJ2-5	CASSLNQLGQYF	TGTGCCAGCAGCTTGAACCAGCTGGGGCAGTACTTC
TRBD1	few	TRBV27	TRBJ2-6	CASSFGQGGGSGANVLTF	TGTGCCAGCAGTTTCGGACAGGGAGGAGGTTCTGGGGCCAACGTCCTGACTTTC
TRBD2	NA	TRBV10-3	TRBJ2-1	CAISDVAGDNEQFF	TGTGCCATCAGTGATGTAGCGGGGGACAATGAGCAGTTCTTC
TRBD2	few	TRBV20-1	TRBJ2-1	CSAGLAGVNEQFF	TGCAGTGCTGGACTAGCGGGAGTTAATGAGCAGTTCTTC
TRBD2	few	TRBV27	TRBJ2-1	CASSLTAVGLAGYNEQFF	TGTGCCAGCAGTTTAACAGCTGTCGGCCTAGCGGGATACAATGAGCAGTTCTTC
NA	many	TRBV29-1	TRBJ2-5	CSVDSTSQETQYF	TGCAGCGTTGATTCCACATCCCAAGAGACCCAGTACTTC
TRBD2	NA	TRBV6-6	TRBJ2-1	CASSSSGDRNEQFF	TGTGCCAGCAGTTCGAGCGGGGACCGCAATGAGCAGTTCTTC
NA	NA	TRBV3-1	TRBJ1-4	CASSHPGYGFF	TGTGCCAGCAGCCACCCAGGGTACGGGTTTTTT
NA	NA	TRBV6-1	TRBJ2-5	CASVREASSYNEQYF	TGTGCCAGTGTAAGGGAGGCCAGCTCCTACAATGAGCAGTACTTC
NA	NA	TRBV27	TRBJ2-3	CASSARRTSTDTQYF	TGTGCCAGCAGTGCACGAAGGACTAGCACAGATACGCAGTATTTT
NA	NA	TRBV7-2	TRBJ2-3	CASTAADAVADTQYF	TGTGCCAGCACTGCGGCAGACGCCGTGGCAGATACGCAGTATTTT
NA	NA	TRBV4-3	TRBJ2-1	CASSHRGRPYNEQFF	TGCGCCAGCAGCCATAGAGGGAGGCCCTACAATGAGCAGTTCTTC
NA	NA	TRBV7-2	TRBJ2-7	CASSLVPGTLYEQYF	TGTGCCAGCAGCTTAGTACCCGGGACACTCTACGAGCAGTACTTC
NA	NA	TRBV4-1	TRBJ2-7	CASSQDLGRQYF	TGCGCCAGCAGCCAAGATCTAGGGAGGCAGTACTTC
NA	NA	TRBV11-2	TRBJ2-3	CASSLSGNTQYF	TGTGCCAGCAGCCTCTCCGGGAATACGCAGTATTTT